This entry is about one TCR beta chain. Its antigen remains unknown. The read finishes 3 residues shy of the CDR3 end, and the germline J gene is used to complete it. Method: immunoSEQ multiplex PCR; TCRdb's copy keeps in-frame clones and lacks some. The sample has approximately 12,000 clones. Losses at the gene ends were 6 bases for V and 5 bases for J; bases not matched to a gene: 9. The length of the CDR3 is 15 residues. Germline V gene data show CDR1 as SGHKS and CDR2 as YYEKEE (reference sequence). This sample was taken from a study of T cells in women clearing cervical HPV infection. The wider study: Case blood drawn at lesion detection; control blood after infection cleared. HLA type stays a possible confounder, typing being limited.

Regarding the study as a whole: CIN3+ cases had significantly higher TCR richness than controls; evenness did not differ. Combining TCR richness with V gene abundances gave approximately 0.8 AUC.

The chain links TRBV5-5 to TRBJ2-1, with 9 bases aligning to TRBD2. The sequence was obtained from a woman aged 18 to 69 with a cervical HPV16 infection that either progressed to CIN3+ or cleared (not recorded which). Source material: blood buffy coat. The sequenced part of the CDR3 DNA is TGTGCCAGCACCCCTCGGCGGGGGGGTAACAATGAG. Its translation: CASTPRRGGNNE. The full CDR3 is CASTPRRGGNNEQFF.